This TCR beta chain was observed in a study of T-cell memory formation after mild COVID-19. TCRdb ran MiXCR on the 5' RACE reads and lists one entry per CDR3 protein. Seen here are under 300,000 distinct CDR3 sequences, 8% to 10% observed once, and the top ten hold 22%. This clonotype appeared many times. An end of the junction does not agree with germline; a read error may underlie this. Sequencing was performed on PBMCs or a T cell subset sorted from them (not recorded which). This TCR was recovered from a man in his late teens or twenties who had mild COVID-19 (a few samples of this study predate the infection). Cell type and time point are not known.

Here the CDR3 reads CASTLLGLTDTQYF. As DNA, the CDR3 is TGTGCCAGCACTTTACTAGGTCTCACAGATACGCAGTATTTT. The V call is TRBV12-3 or TRBV12-4, the J call TRBJ2-3, with D maybe TRBD2 (5 bases). This CDR3 region has 14 residues.